This TCR beta chain was found in a study of OX40 agonist ivuxolimab in advanced cancers. Whole-study context: Previous treatment with anti-PD-1, anti-PD-L1 or anti-CTLA-4 therapy was allowed; 35% to 50% had received some. Findings and caveats of the study: Clonal expansion from baseline to week 6 occurred in both CD4+ and CD8+ T cells.

Generated by immunoSEQ multiplex PCR, the TCRdb table keeps only in-frame clones and is missing some. The sample lists about 84,000 clones, 75% to 95% occurring once. CDR1 is GTSNPN, CDR2 SVGIG, per germline (reference sequence). V shed 2 bases and J shed 13 bases, with 21 bases lying between them. This CDR3 region has 15 residues. Details on this clone: What it binds is unknown.

The gene calls are TRBV30 and TRBJ1-6; tentatively, D is TRBD1 (6 bases). Sequencing was performed on CD4+ or CD8+ T cells sorted from blood, taken in a trial of the OX40 agonist ivuxolimab. The receptor was derived from an adult with an advanced solid tumor such as melanoma, head and neck, liver or kidney cancer. CDR3 sequence: CAWSQRGFVLRPLHF. As DNA, the CDR3 is TGTGCCTGGAGTCAAAGGGGGTTCGTCCTGAGGCCCCTCCACTTT.